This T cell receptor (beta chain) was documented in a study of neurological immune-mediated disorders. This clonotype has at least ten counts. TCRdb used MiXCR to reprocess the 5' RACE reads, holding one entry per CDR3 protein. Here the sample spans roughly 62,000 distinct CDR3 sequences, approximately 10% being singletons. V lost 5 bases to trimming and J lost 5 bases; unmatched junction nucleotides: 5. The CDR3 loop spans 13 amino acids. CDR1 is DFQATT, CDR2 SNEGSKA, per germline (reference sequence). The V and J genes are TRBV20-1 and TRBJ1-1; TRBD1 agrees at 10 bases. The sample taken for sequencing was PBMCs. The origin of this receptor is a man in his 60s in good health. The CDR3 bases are TGCAGTGCTGTTCGACAGGGGGCAACTGAAGCTTTCTTT. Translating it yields CSAVRQGATEAFF.